A single sample is the source of the 13 T cell receptor beta chains below, sequenced in a study of T-cell memory formation after mild COVID-19. TCRdb re-called the 5' RACE reads through MiXCR, storing one row per CDR3 protein. Of around 470,000 distinct CDR3 sequences in the sample, 20% were seen once. Sequenced material: PBMCs or a T cell subset sorted from them (not recorded which). These receptor sequences come from an adult woman who had mild COVID-19 (a few samples of this study predate the infection). Cell type and time point are not known.

The V and J genes are TRBV9 and TRBJ1-2, with TRBD1 matching 9 bases. The CDR3 covers 15 residues. V gave up 3 bases and J gave up 5 bases; unmatched junction bases: 8. Looked up from germline, CDR1 is SGDLS and CDR2 is YYNGEE. The CDR3 loop reads CASSADGTGRYGYTF. The DNA for the CDR3 is TGTGCCAGCAGCGCCGACGGGACAGGGCGGTATGGCTACACCTTC.

This clonotype was recorded a few times. This rearrangement joins TRBV5-1 to TRBJ1-2; D may be TRBD1 (5 bases). Germline CDR1 and CDR2: SGHRS and YFSETQ. The CDR3 spans 18 residues. Trimming removed 4 bases from V and 4 bases from J, with 26 bases in between. CDR3 residues: CASSLLDSDSLPGYGYTF. CDR3 nucleotide sequence: TGCGCCAGCAGCCTGTTGGACTCAGACAGCCTCCCGGGCTATGGCTACACCTTC.

This clonotype was observed a few times. The chain combines TRBV7-9 with TRBJ2-3; TRBD2 matches at 12 bases. CDR3 length: 18 amino acids. Trimming took 0 bases from V and 5 from J; bases not matched to a gene: 9. Looked up from germline, CDR1 is SEHNR and CDR2 is FQNEAQ (reference sequence). CDR3 region: CASSLAQTSGRSGDTQYF. CDR3 DNA sequence: TGTGCCAGCAGCTTAGCGCAGACTAGCGGGAGAAGTGGAGATACGCAGTATTTT.

This clonotype was recorded a few times. CDR3 residues: CASDFGVLGTQYF. For the CDR3, the DNA is TGTGCCAGCGACTTCGGGGTTCTAGGGACCCAGTACTTC. J is TRBJ2-5 and V is TRBV6-2 or TRBV6-3, with a possible D match to TRBD2 (5 bases). The CDR3 runs to 13 residues. CDR1 MNHEY and CDR2 SVGEGT come from the germline V gene. The ends were cut back, 8 bases at V and 7 bases at J, with 17 bases in the middle.

This clonotype was counted between two and nine times. The V call is TRBV12-3 or TRBV12-4, the J call TRBJ2-2, with D possibly being TRBD1 (5 bases). CDR3 length: 16 amino acids. V was pared by 3 bases and J by 2 bases, with 13 bases between. The CDR3 bases are TGTGCCAGCAGTTTCCCCATCCAGGGAAACACCGGGGAGCTGTTTTTT. Protein product: CASSFPIQGNTGELFF.

CDR3 sequence (DNA): TGTGCCAGCAGTGGACAGGGAGTGGGCGAGACCCAGTACTTC. As protein: CASSGQGVGETQYF. The rearrangement joins TRBV12-3 or TRBV12-4 to TRBJ2-5, with 8 bases identical to TRBD1. Trimming removed 5 bases from V and 5 bases from J; junction bases left unmatched: 7. The CDR3 runs 14 residues.

The chain is built from TRBV5-1 and TRBJ2-7, with D possibly TRBD2 on 6 matching bases. This CDR3 has 15 residues. Trimming removed 2 bases from V and 6 bases from J, with 18 bases in between. The V gene's germline CDR1 is SGHRS and CDR2 YFSETQ. The DNA for the CDR3 is TGCGCCAGCAGCTTATCGGGACTCCTCAAGGGCGAGCAGTACTTC. Translation: CASSLSGLLKGEQYF.

Only a few counts were recorded for this clonotype. The rearrangement uses TRBV10-2 and TRBJ2-1; tentatively, D is TRBD2 (6 bases). The CDR3 loop spans 15 amino acids. Germline assignment: CDR1 WSHSY and CDR2 SAAADI. V gave up 4 bases and J gave up 2 bases, with 12 bases separating them. The chain's CDR3 is CASSATSRTYNEQFF. The CDR3 DNA sequence: TGCGCCAGCAGTGCTACTAGCCGCACCTACAATGAGCAGTTCTTC.

V usage is TRBV11-2 and J usage is TRBJ2-7; TRBD1 is a possible D gene (5 bases). Germline V gene data show CDR1 as SGHAT and CDR2 as FQNNGV. Trimming left V 5 bases short and J 2 bases short, with 13 bases between. The length of the CDR3 is 14 residues. The CDR3 region has the DNA TGTGCCAGCAGCCTCAGGGCGGATACCTACGAGCAGTACTTC. Encoded protein: CASSLRADTYEQYF.

This clonotype was seen many times. This chain links TRBV3-1 with TRBJ2-6; possibly TRBD1 for D (6 bases). Germline V gives CDR1 LGHDT, CDR2 YNNKEL (reference sequence). This CDR3 has 17 amino acids. V was shortened by 9 bases and J by 4 bases, with 22 bases between the two germline ends. The DNA of the CDR3 is TGTGCCAGTTCACAGGGATGGGGAGCCTCCGGGGCCAACGTCCTGACTTTC. This codes for CASSQGWGASGANVLTF.

This clonotype was counted only a few times. V gene TRBV12-3 or TRBV12-4 combines with J gene TRBJ2-7, with 7 bases matching TRBD2. CDR3 length: 15 amino acids. After removal of 6 bases from V and 0 bases from J, the junction contained 8 bases not matched to a gene. In DNA form, the CDR3 reads TGTGCCAGCAGCCAAACTTTAGCGGGCTCCTACGAGCAGTACTTC. Its protein is CASSQTLAGSYEQYF.

This clonotype appeared a few times. This sequence joins TRBV20-1 and TRBJ2-1, with a tentative D call TRBD2 (6 bases). Trimming shortened V by 0 bases and J by 4 bases, and 16 bases separated the two germline ends. The CDR3 has 16 amino acids. Germline values: CDR1 DFQATT, CDR2 SNEGSKA (reference sequence). The CDR3, as DNA: TGCAGTGCTAGAGATCCGGCGAGGGGAGGTTACAATGAGCAGTTCTTC. Its translation: CSARDPARGGYNEQFF.

This chain joins TRBV20-1 and TRBJ2-7; a possible D gene is TRBD1 (7 bases). This CDR3 is built from 12 residues. V was shortened by 3 bases and J by 3 bases, with 9 bases between the two germline ends. Germline V lookup: CDR1 DFQATT, CDR2 SNEGSKA (reference sequence). DNA of the CDR3: TGCAGTGCTAGGCAGGGGGGCTACGAGCAGTACTTC. Translating gives CSARQGGYEQYF.